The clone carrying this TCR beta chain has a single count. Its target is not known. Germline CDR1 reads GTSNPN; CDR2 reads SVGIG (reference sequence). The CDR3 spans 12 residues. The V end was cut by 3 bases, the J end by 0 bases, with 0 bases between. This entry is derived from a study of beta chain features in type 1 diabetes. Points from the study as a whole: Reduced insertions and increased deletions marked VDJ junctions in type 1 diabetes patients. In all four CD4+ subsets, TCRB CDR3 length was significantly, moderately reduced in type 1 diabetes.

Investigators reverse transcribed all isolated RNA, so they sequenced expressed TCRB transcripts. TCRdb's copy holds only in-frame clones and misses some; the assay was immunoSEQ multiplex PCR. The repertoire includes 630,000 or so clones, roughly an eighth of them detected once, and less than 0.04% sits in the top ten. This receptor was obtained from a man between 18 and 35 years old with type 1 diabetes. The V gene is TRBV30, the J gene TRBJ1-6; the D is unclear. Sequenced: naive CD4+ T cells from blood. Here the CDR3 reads CAWSSYNSPLHF. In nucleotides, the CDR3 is TGTGCCTGGAGCTCCTATAATTCACCCCTCCACTTT.